This record covers a single T cell receptor (beta chain). Its antigen is unknown. Germline values: CDR1 MNHEY, CDR2 SVGEGT. This CDR3 region has 15 residues. After removal of 5 bases from V and 4 bases from J, the junction contained 5 bases not matched to a gene. The data derive from a study of regulatory T cells in long-lasting Graves disease. Study-level findings and limits: Persistent disease exhibited a predilection for TRBV28, TRBJ1-2 and TRBJ2-5. Investigators studied peripheral blood only, not thyroid tissue.

In building TCR beta libraries, iRepertoire HTBI primers were used together with Arm-PCR of CDR3 regions. TCRdb used MiXCR to reprocess the multiplex PCR reads, holding one entry per CDR3 protein. The sample lists 700,000 or so distinct CDR3 sequences, 25% to 35% occurring once. The time point: persistent/refractory GD, antithyroid drugs over 5 years with positive TRAb. The TCR library was made from RNA that had been extracted from PBMCs in TRIzol. This sequence was found in a female donor with Graves disease. Sequencing used peripheral blood mononuclear cells (PBMCs), obtained when the disease was refractory, from a patient treated with antithyroid drugs. V and J are TRBV6-2 or TRBV6-3 and TRBJ2-2, with 9 bases matching TRBD1. In DNA, the CDR3 is TGTGCCAGCAGTGACACAGGGGGCGGCACCGGGGAGCTGTTTTTT. It translates to CASSDTGGGTGELFF.